Shown below are 29 T cell receptor beta chains from a single sample sequenced in a study of T cells in Graves' hyperthyroidism and ophthalmopathy. Amplification yielded TCR beta CDR3 regions, with RNA transcripts as the source. First-round RT-PCR targeting the TCR CDR3 was performed with the HTBI primer set. TCRdb itself ran the multiplex PCR reads through MiXCR, one entry per CDR3 protein. The top ten hold about 50% of the sample, which has roughly 300,000 distinct CDR3 sequences, around 20% seen once. Material for sequencing was blood. These receptors were collected from a woman between 50 and 59 years old with Graves' hyperthyroidism.

The table lists this clonotype with a few counts. CDR3 in amino acids: CSVGTTQFF. CDR3 bases: TGCAGCGTTGGGACAACGCAGTTCTTC. The chain couples TRBV29-1 to TRBJ2-1; D may be TRBD1 (5 bases). Germline V gene sequence: CDR1 SQVTM, CDR2 ANQGSEA. CDR3 length equals 9 residues. Trimming took off 4 bases at V and 12 bases at J, with 7 bases between the two ends.

In this sample, this clonotype turned up many times. The chain combines TRBV6-1 with TRBJ2-5, with 8 nucleotides matching TRBD2. The CDR3 contains 14 residues. Trimming at V came to 4 bases and at J to 4 bases, leaving 5 bases not matched to a gene. CDR1 is MNHNS, CDR2 SASEGT, per germline. The chain's CDR3 is CASSVSGSRETQYF. In DNA form, the CDR3 reads TGTGCCAGCAGTGTCAGCGGGAGTCGAGAGACCCAGTACTTC.

This clonotype came up many times. The rearrangement joins TRBV20-1 to TRBJ2-2; 9 bases line up with TRBD2. V was clipped by 6 bases and J by 7 bases; unmatched bases: 9. Germline V gene lookup returns CDR1 DFQATT and CDR2 SNEGSKA (reference sequence). This CDR3 has 14 amino acids. The CDR3 loop reads CSAERGAGGGELFF. DNA of the CDR3: TGCAGTGCAGAGCGGGGGGCCGGAGGCGGGGAGCTGTTTTTT.

At least ten counts were recorded for this clonotype. This sequence joins TRBV12-3 or TRBV12-4 and TRBJ2-1; D perhaps matches TRBD2 (6 bases). The V gene lost 7 bases and the J gene lost 4 bases, with 11 bases spanning the gap. The CDR3 consists of 13 residues. This chain's CDR3 is CASKSGAYNEQFF. The CDR3 nucleotides read TGTGCCAGCAAATCGGGAGCGTACAATGAGCAGTTCTTC.

This clonotype showed up many times. The genes are TRBV6-5 and TRBJ1-5; D is possibly TRBD1 (6 bases). The germline V and J ends were trimmed by 0 bases and 7 bases, with 10 bases remaining between them. CDR3 length: 14 amino acids. The germline gives CDR1 MNHEY, CDR2 SVGAGI. The CDR3 loop is CASSYSDSGQPQHF. In DNA form, the CDR3 reads TGTGCCAGCAGTTACTCGGACAGCGGGCAGCCCCAGCATTTT.

There are many counts of this clonotype. The rearrangement links TRBV6-1 to TRBJ1-4; 12 bases line up with TRBD1. The CDR3 has 14 residues. Unmatched junction bases numbered 4, after V lost 7 bases and J lost 7 bases. Germline values: CDR1 MNHNS, CDR2 SASEGT. CDR3 DNA: TGTGCCAGCAACCGGGACAGGGGGCCTGAAAAACTGTTTTTT. Protein product: CASNRDRGPEKLFF.

This clonotype was detected many times. In DNA form, the CDR3 reads TGCGCCAGCAGCTTCCGTAGCGGCACAGATACGCAGTATTTT. Translation: CASSFRSGTDTQYF. The gene calls are TRBV5-1 and TRBJ2-3, with D possibly matching TRBD2 (5 bases). This CDR3 is 14 amino acids long. Trimming removed 2 bases from V and 1 base from J, with 8 bases in between. Germline V gene lookup returns CDR1 SGHRS and CDR2 YFSETQ.

This clonotype appeared a few times. The chain joins TRBV15 to TRBJ2-6; D not resolved. With 3 bases removed from V and 6 bases from J, the gap between germline ends came to 15 bases. The CDR3 length is 16 residues. Germline V gives CDR1 LNHNV, CDR2 YYDKDF (reference sequence). In nucleotides, the CDR3 is TGTGCCACCAGCAGTTTCTCCCGGGCACAGGCCAACGTCCTGACTTTC. Protein sequence: CATSSFSRAQANVLTF.

This clonotype was found a few times. This chain joins TRBV20-1 and TRBJ1-4; no clear D. The CDR3 has 14 amino acids. Per germline, CDR1 DFQATT and CDR2 SNEGSKA (reference sequence). Trimming removed 6 bases at V and 8 bases at J, with 19 bases between. This CDR3 reads CSARAVFEVEKLFF. Here the CDR3 DNA reads TGCAGTGCGCGTGCAGTGTTCGAAGTCGAAAAACTGTTTTTT.

This clonotype was seen many times. The V and J genes are TRBV6-1 and TRBJ1-1; TRBD1 matches at 9 bases. The CDR3 spans 12 residues. V shed 7 bases, J shed 7 bases, and the junction held 4 bases outside the gene matches. Germline-derived CDR1 and CDR2 are MNHNS and SASEGT. The CDR3 spells CASTNRGLEAFF. The CDR3, as DNA: TGTGCCAGCACGAACAGGGGGCTTGAAGCTTTCTTT.

Many counts were recorded for this clonotype. The chain is built from TRBV11-3 and TRBJ2-1, with TRBD1 as a possible D gene (5 bases). Deletions cut 4 bases from V and 2 bases from J, with 12 bases between. Germline V gene lookup returns CDR1 SGHNT and CDR2 YENEEA. CDR3 length equals 15 residues. CDR3 protein: CASSYRNGTYNEQFF. The CDR3 nucleotides read TGTGCCAGCAGCTACAGGAATGGAACCTACAATGAGCAGTTCTTC.

A word on this clonotype: No conserved phenylalanine or tryptophan is present at the end of the CDR3, so a read error is the likely explanation. V usage is TRBV6-1 and J usage is TRBJ2-3, with D possibly being TRBD2 (7 bases). The V end was cut by 1 base, the J end by 1 base, with 18 bases between. The CDR3 length is 18 residues. In germline, CDR1 is MNHNS, CDR2 SASEGT. The CDR3 nucleotides read TGTGCCAGCAGTGAAGGCGGGGGCGGGTTTAGGCGCACAGATACGCAGTATCTT. Protein: CASSEGGGGFRRTDTQYL.

This clonotype was counted a few times. The junction does not match germline at one end; this may be a read error. V usage is TRBV6-1 and J usage is TRBJ2-7; possible D gene TRBD1, 6 bases. The germline CDR1 and CDR2 sequences are MNHNS and SASEGT. The CDR3 is 13 amino acids. CDR3 protein: CASGDRPSYEQYF. The CDR3 region has the DNA TGTGCCAGCGGTGACAGGCCCTCCTACGAGCAGTACTTC.

This clonotype was detected many times. The rearrangement links TRBV2 to TRBJ1-4; 7 bases fit TRBD1. The CDR3 runs to 14 residues. Germline CDR1 SNHLY, CDR2 FYNNEI. V shed 8 bases, J shed 4 bases, and the junction held 7 bases outside the gene matches. The CDR3 is CASGVGQINEKLFF. The CDR3 DNA reads as TGTGCCAGCGGGGTGGGACAGATTAATGAAAAACTGTTTTTT.

Points on this clonotype: This sequence may be a read error, since a much larger clone differs from it by one base. The chain uses TRBV20-1 and TRBJ2-7; D may be TRBD1 (5 bases). CDR3 length: 12 amino acids. Per the germline V gene, CDR1 is DFQATT and CDR2 is SNEGSKA (reference sequence). The ends were cut back, 6 bases at V and 1 base at J, with 10 bases in the middle. CDR3 nucleotides: TGCAGTGCACAGGCAGGTTCCTACGAGCAGTACTTC. Translation: CSAQAGSYEQYF.

This clonotype was detected ten times or more. This chain connects TRBV3-1 to TRBJ1-5; D ambiguous. This CDR3 region has 13 residues. Trimming took 0 bases from V and 7 from J, leaving 7 bases between them. Germline loops: CDR1 LGHDT, CDR2 YNNKEL (reference sequence). The CDR3, as DNA: TGTGCCAGCAGCCAAGATCTGGGACAGCCCCAGCATTTT. Translating it yields CASSQDLGQPQHF.

At least ten counts were recorded for this clonotype. J is TRBJ1-5 and V is TRBV11-3, with D possibly being TRBD1 (6 bases). Trimming cost V 5 bases and J 9 bases, with 14 bases left between them. Germline values: CDR1 SGHNT, CDR2 YENEEA. The CDR3 length is 13 residues. CDR3 protein: CASSPGGLRPQHF. The CDR3 nucleotides read TGTGCCAGCAGCCCCGGGGGCCTTAGGCCCCAGCATTTT.

This clonotype has at least ten counts. This sequence joins TRBV3-1 and TRBJ2-1; 7 bases map to TRBD2. V shed 3 bases, J shed 10 bases, and the junction held 0 bases outside the gene matches. The CDR3 length is 11 residues. CDR1 and CDR2 from the germline V gene are LGHDT and YNNKEL (reference sequence). The CDR3 DNA follows: TGTGCCAGCAGCCATAGCGGGGAGCAGTTCTTC. It codes for CASSHSGEQFF.

This clonotype was seen ten or more times. This rearrangement joins TRBV6-6 to TRBJ1-1, with a tentative D call TRBD1 (6 bases). CDR1 is MNHNY and CDR2 is SVGAGI in the germline V gene (reference sequence). CDR3 length equals 15 residues. V was clipped by 2 bases and J by 1 base, with 11 bases between them. This CDR3 is CASSYQTGANTEAFF. CDR3 nucleotide sequence: TGTGCCAGCAGTTACCAAACGGGGGCGAACACTGAAGCTTTCTTT.

There are many counts of this clonotype. The chain recombines TRBV5-1 with TRBJ2-7; 8 nucleotides line up with TRBD1. The germline V gene encodes CDR1 SGHRS and CDR2 YFSETQ. The CDR3 covers 14 residues. V shed 4 bases, J shed 7 bases, and the junction held 10 bases outside the gene matches. The CDR3 loop reads CASSPGTGDGEQYF. CDR3 nucleotide sequence: TGCGCCAGCAGCCCCGGGACAGGCGATGGAGAGCAGTACTTC. Based on the CDR3 plus reference TRBV5-1 and TRBJ2-7, the full variable domain is KAGVTQTPRYLIKTRGQQVTLSCSPISGHRSVSWYQQTPGQGLQFLFEYFSETQRNKGNFPGRFSGRQFSNSRSEMNVSTLELGDSALYLCASSPGTGDGEQYFGPGTRLTVT.

This clonotype has just a few counts. The chain employs TRBV15 and TRBJ2-5; 8 bases map to TRBD1. Germline V gene lookup returns CDR1 LNHNV and CDR2 YYDKDF (reference sequence). The CDR3 has 14 residues. V gave up 3 bases and J gave up 5 bases; unmatched junction bases: 5. The CDR3 DNA follows: TGTGCCACCAGCAGGAGGACAGGGTGGGAGACCCAGTACTTC. This translates into CATSRRTGWETQYF.

This clonotype was counted at least ten times. This sequence joins TRBV7-9 and TRBJ2-3; D uncertain. Trimming cost V 5 bases and J 0 bases, with 6 bases left between them. Germline V lookup: CDR1 SEHNR, CDR2 FQNEAQ (reference sequence). The CDR3 spans 13 residues. The CDR3 bases are TGTGCCAGCAGCCCGTATAGCACAGATACGCAGTATTTT. Its translation is CASSPYSTDTQYF.

This clonotype came up a few times. The V and J genes are TRBV19 and TRBJ1-5; the D is unclear. This CDR3 spans 14 amino acids. Germline V gene sequence: CDR1 LNHDA, CDR2 SQIVND (reference sequence). Deletions cut 11 bases from V and 6 bases from J, with 20 bases between. In DNA form, the CDR3 reads TGTGCCTCTCGGTGGGTCGGAGCGGGTCAGCCCCAGCATTTT. Translating it yields CASRWVGAGQPQHF.

This clonotype is a singleton in its sample. This chain links TRBV20-1 with TRBJ2-1; TRBD2 is a possible D gene (6 bases). The CDR3 extends over 15 amino acids. V dropped 0 bases and J dropped 7 bases, with 16 bases sitting between them. Germline CDR1 DFQATT, CDR2 SNEGSKA (reference sequence). The CDR3 DNA reads as TGCAGTGCTAGAGATATCCGGGAGCCGGTAAATGAGCAGTTCTTC. Protein product: CSARDIREPVNEQFF.

This clonotype was counted at least ten times. The chain joins TRBV24-1 to TRBJ2-3; D ambiguous. Deletions cut 4 bases from V and 3 bases from J, with 19 bases between. The germline V gene has CDR1 KGHDR and CDR2 SFDVKD. The CDR3 runs 17 residues. The CDR3 sequence is CATSERGRSGGTDTQYF. The CDR3 bases are TGTGCCACCAGTGAGCGTGGACGCTCGGGTGGGACAGATACGCAGTATTTT.

V usage is TRBV4-1 and J usage is TRBJ1-5; D not certain. V was trimmed by 3 bases and J by 4 bases, leaving 13 bases between them. Germline values: CDR1 MGHRA, CDR2 YSYEKL. CDR3 size: 15 residues. CDR3 protein: CASSHGILINQPQHF. For the CDR3, the DNA is TGCGCCAGCAGCCACGGTATATTAATAAATCAGCCCCAGCATTTT.

Notes on this clonotype: A much larger clone sits a single nucleotide away, making a read error possible. The V and J genes are TRBV24-1 and TRBJ2-7, with 12 bases that match TRBD2. V dropped 9 bases and J dropped 5; count of bases not matched to a gene: 16. In germline, CDR1 is KGHDR, CDR2 SFDVKD. This CDR3 is 17 amino acids long. In nucleotides, the CDR3 is TGTGCCACCGGCGCCAAGGTACCGGGACTAGCGGGCAACGAGCAGTACTTC. Translated, it gives CATGAKVPGLAGNEQYF.

This chain connects TRBV5-5 to TRBJ1-6, with 7 bases lining up with TRBD1. The junction had 10 bases not matched to a gene; V was cut back by 3 bases and J by 10 bases. The CDR3 has 15 residues. Germline V gene lookup returns CDR1 SGHKS and CDR2 YYEKEE (reference sequence). The CDR3 DNA is TGTGCCAGCAGCTCAGGGGGGGCGGAATCGTCACCCCTCCACTTT. Protein sequence: CASSSGGAESSPLHF.

This chain links TRBV28 with TRBJ2-3, with a weak D call TRBD2 (5 bases). The CDR3 covers 17 residues. Germline V CDR1 and CDR2: MDHEN, SYDVKM. Trimming removed 5 bases at V and 1 base at J, with 19 bases between. The CDR3 is CASSHGIPGLGTDTQYF. In DNA form, the CDR3 reads TGTGCCAGCAGTCATGGAATACCGGGATTAGGCACAGATACGCAGTATTTT.